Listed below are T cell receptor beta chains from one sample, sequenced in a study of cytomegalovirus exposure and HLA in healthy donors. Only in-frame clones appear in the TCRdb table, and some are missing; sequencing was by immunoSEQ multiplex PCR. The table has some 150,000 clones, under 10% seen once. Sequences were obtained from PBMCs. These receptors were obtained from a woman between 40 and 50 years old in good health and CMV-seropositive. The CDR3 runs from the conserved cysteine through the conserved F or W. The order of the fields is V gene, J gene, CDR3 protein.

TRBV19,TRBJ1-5,CASSIRPTGVNQPQHF
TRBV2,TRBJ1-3,CASSDVGARSGNTIYF
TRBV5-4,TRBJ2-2,CASSPRGGANTGELFF
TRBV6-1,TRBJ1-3,CASSERGSSGNTIYF
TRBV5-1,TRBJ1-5,CASSTGINQPQHF
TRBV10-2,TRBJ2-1,CASSQGGSEQFF
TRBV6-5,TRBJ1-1,CASTTTQRAFF
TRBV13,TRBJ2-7,CASSSGQRYEQYF
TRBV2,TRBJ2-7,CASSLGDSTMSYEQYF
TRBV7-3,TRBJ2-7,CASSLIPNGEQYF
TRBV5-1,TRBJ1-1,CASSYRTSTEAFF
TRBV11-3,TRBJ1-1,CASSFGQADTEAFF
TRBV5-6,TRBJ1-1,CASSPGTDEAFF
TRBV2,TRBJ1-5,CASRYGSPVQPQHF
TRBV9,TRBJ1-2,CASSVGAGGSFSYTF
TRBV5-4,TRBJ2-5,CASSIGGGDQETQYF
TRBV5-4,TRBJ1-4,CASSSPDRGEKLFF
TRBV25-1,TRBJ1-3,CATVGRGNTIYF
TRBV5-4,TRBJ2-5,CASSPIAGETQYF
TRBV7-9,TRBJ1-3,CASRWGDAGNTIYF
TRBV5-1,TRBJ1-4,CASSTGGRGTNEKLFF
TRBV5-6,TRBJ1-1,CASSFVGQGAPEAFF
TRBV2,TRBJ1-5,CASSEAGRVNQPQHF
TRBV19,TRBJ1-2,CASSSADSYGYTF
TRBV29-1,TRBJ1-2,CSVEAGGYGYTF
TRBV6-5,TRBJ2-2,CASTGTGELFF
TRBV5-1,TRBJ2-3,CASSLVAGRTDTQYF
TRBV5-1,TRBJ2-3,CASSLAPTYRTDTQYF